The 26 T cell receptor beta chains in this list originate from one sample, sequenced in a study of T cell changes during pregnancy in multiple sclerosis. TCRdb's copy holds only in-frame clones and misses some; the assay was immunoSEQ multiplex PCR. Of about 120,000 clones listed, around 93% are singletons. Sample: peripheral blood, taken before pregnancy. The receptors here all came from a female donor with multiple sclerosis, enrolled in a pregnancy study.

The V call is TRBV4-1, the J call TRBJ1-1; no clear D. The CDR3 has 14 amino acids. Looked up from germline, CDR1 is MGHRA and CDR2 is YSYEKL. Trimming took 6 bases from V and 1 from J, leaving 12 bases between them. The CDR3 DNA reads TGCGCCAGCAGGCTGCAGGCGGGGAACACTGAAGCTTTCTTT. This sequence encodes CASRLQAGNTEAFF.

The chain recombines TRBV5-5 with TRBJ2-3; perhaps TRBD1 as D (6 bases). V shed 0 bases and J shed 3 bases, with 11 bases lying between them. Germline V gene data show CDR1 as SGHKS and CDR2 as YYEKEE (reference sequence). The CDR3 runs to 15 residues. CDR3 amino acids: CASSLGRGGTDTQYF. CDR3 nucleotide sequence: TGTGCCAGCAGCTTGGGCAGGGGCGGTACAGATACGCAGTATTTT.

The gene calls are TRBV5-6 and TRBJ2-5, with 8 bases aligning to TRBD2. The CDR3 runs 17 residues. V gave up 9 bases and J gave up 0 bases; unmatched junction bases: 16. The germline CDR1 and CDR2 sequences are SGHDT and YYEEEE. CDR3 coding DNA: TGTGCCACGCACGCACGGGAGGGGATGGGGTACCAAGAGACCCAGTACTTC. Translating it yields CATHAREGMGYQETQYF.

The gene calls are TRBV18 and TRBJ1-1, with D possibly matching TRBD1 (5 bases). This CDR3 contains 16 residues. V lost 0 bases and J 6 bases, leaving 17 bases between the germline ends. CDR1 is KGHSH and CDR2 is LQKENI in the germline V gene. CDR3 in amino acids: CASSPPAAGSGSEAFF. The CDR3 region has the DNA TGTGCCAGCTCACCACCGGCGGCAGGGTCAGGTTCTGAAGCTTTCTTT.

This rearrangement joins TRBV12-5 to TRBJ1-3; 7 nucleotides agree with TRBD1. The CDR3 runs to 17 residues. Per the germline V gene, CDR1 is LGHNT and CDR2 is FRNRAP. V gave up 0 bases and J gave up 0 bases; unmatched junction bases: 5. Here the CDR3 reads CASGLVTGDLSGNTIYF. CDR3 sequence (DNA): TGTGCTAGTGGTTTGGTAACAGGGGACCTCTCTGGAAACACCATATATTTT.

The chain uses TRBV11-2 and TRBJ2-2, with D perhaps TRBD2 (5 bases). CDR1 SGHAT and CDR2 FQNNGV come from the germline V gene. This CDR3 region has 16 residues. The V end was cut by 5 bases, the J end by 2 bases, with 15 bases between. This CDR3 is CASSELDWGNTGELFF. The CDR3 DNA sequence: TGTGCCAGCAGCGAACTGGACTGGGGAAACACCGGGGAGCTGTTTTTT.

V usage is TRBV7-9 and J usage is TRBJ2-1, with 10 bases matching TRBD2. This CDR3 has 15 amino acids. Germline V gene lookup returns CDR1 SEHNR and CDR2 FQNEAQ (reference sequence). V was pared by 5 bases and J by 5 bases, with 6 bases of the junction left unmatched. The DNA for the CDR3 is TGTGCCAGCAGCCGCGCGCTAGCGGGGGACAATGAGCAGTTCTTC. It yields the protein CASSRALAGDNEQFF.

The chain employs TRBV7-6 and TRBJ2-3; 9 bases align to TRBD1. This CDR3 region has 15 residues. V lost 1 base to trimming and J lost 7 bases; unmatched junction nucleotides: 6. In germline, CDR1 is SGHVS, CDR2 FNYEAQ. CDR3 nucleotide sequence: TGTGCCAGCAGCTTAGAGGTGACAGGGGGGAATACGCAGTATTTT. Translation: CASSLEVTGGNTQYF.

The chain recombines TRBV20-1 with TRBJ2-7; D is possibly TRBD1 (5 bases). The CDR3 loop spans 11 amino acids. Looked up from germline, CDR1 is DFQATT and CDR2 is SNEGSKA (reference sequence). V lost 5 bases to trimming and J lost 0 bases, with 5 bases between them. The CDR3, as DNA: TGCAGTGCTGGGGCCTCCTACGAGCAGTACTTC. Amino acids: CSAGASYEQYF.

V gene TRBV7-3 combines with J gene TRBJ2-3, with D maybe TRBD2 (5 bases). There are 12 residues in the CDR3. Germline V gives CDR1 SGHTA, CDR2 FQGTGA. Trimming left V 5 bases short and J 4 bases short, with 7 bases between. The CDR3: CASSRSADTQYF. CDR3 nucleotide sequence: TGTGCCAGCAGCCGTAGCGCAGATACGCAGTATTTT.

The table lists this clone with a count of one. The rearrangement uses TRBV30 and TRBJ1-2; the D is unclear. There are 14 residues in the CDR3. V lost 0 bases and J lost 2, with 10 bases in between. From germline, CDR1 is GTSNPN and CDR2 SVGIG (reference sequence). The CDR3 spells CAWSVGDRNYGYTF. The CDR3 DNA reads TGTGCCTGGAGTGTGGGAGACCGCAACTATGGCTACACCTTC.

The J gene is TRBJ1-1, the V gene TRBV5-1; 9 bases agree with TRBD1. Trimming took 2 bases from V and 0 from J; bases not matched to a gene: 20. Germline CDR1 reads SGHRS; CDR2 reads YFSETQ. The CDR3 is 21 residues long. CDR3 sequence (DNA): TGCGCCAGCAGCTTACTGCCTGGAGGGACAGGGATGGTTTCAATGAACACTGAAGCTTTCTTT. Its translation: CASSLLPGGTGMVSMNTEAFF.

The chain employs TRBV5-6 and TRBJ2-3; tentatively, D is TRBD1 (6 bases). Per germline, CDR1 SGHDT and CDR2 YYEEEE. V dropped 3 bases and J dropped 5 bases, with 10 bases sitting between them. The CDR3 extends over 13 amino acids. In DNA form, the CDR3 reads TGTGCCAGCAGCTCGATAGGGGGAGATACGCAGTATTTT. Protein sequence: CASSSIGGDTQYF.

The chain uses TRBV5-1 and TRBJ2-3; 10 positions agree with TRBD2. V was pared by 3 bases and J by 4 bases, with 11 bases of the junction left unmatched. The germline V gene has CDR1 SGHRS and CDR2 YFSETQ. The CDR3 is 17 amino acids. CDR3 in amino acids: CASSSSIAGGAADTQYF. CDR3 coding DNA: TGCGCCAGCAGCTCCAGCATAGCGGGAGGTGCGGCAGATACGCAGTATTTT.

The V gene is TRBV19, the J gene TRBJ1-6; 7 bases map to TRBD1. CDR3 length: 14 amino acids. V lost 5 bases, J lost 6 bases, and 4 bases stayed unmatched. CDR1 and CDR2 (germline): LNHDA, SQIVND (reference sequence). The CDR3: CASSVGQLNSPLHF. CDR3 nucleotides: TGTGCCAGTAGTGTGGGACAGCTTAATTCACCCCTCCACTTT.

This rearrangement joins TRBV27 to TRBJ2-5; D perhaps matches TRBD2 (6 bases). The germline V and J ends were trimmed by 2 bases and 4 bases, with 11 bases remaining between them. The length of the CDR3 is 14 residues. Germline V CDR1 and CDR2: MNHEY, SMNVEV (reference sequence). CDR3 loop: CASSLSRGGETQYF. Here the CDR3 DNA reads TGTGCCAGCAGTTTAAGCCGGGGAGGAGAGACCCAGTACTTC.

V gene TRBV19 combines with J gene TRBJ2-3, with 10 nucleotides matching TRBD1. V dropped 6 bases and J dropped 0; count of bases not matched to a gene: 9. Germline-derived CDR1 and CDR2 are LNHDA and SQIVND (reference sequence). This CDR3 has 17 residues. CDR3 residues: CASSLRQGAFSTDTQYF. The CDR3 DNA follows: TGTGCCAGTAGCCTCCGACAGGGGGCGTTCAGCACAGATACGCAGTATTTT.

The chain employs TRBV6-6 and TRBJ2-2, with D maybe TRBD1 (6 bases). There are 14 residues in the CDR3. V dropped 7 bases and J dropped 3 bases, with 12 bases sitting between them. The V gene's germline CDR1 is MNHNY and CDR2 SVGAGI (reference sequence). The CDR3 loop reads CASTSHRDTGELFF. The CDR3 DNA sequence: TGTGCCAGCACTTCCCACAGGGACACCGGGGAGCTGTTTTTT.

The chain joins TRBV29-1 to TRBJ2-3; D is uncertain. The germline V gene encodes CDR1 SQVTM and CDR2 ANQGSEA. V was shortened by 1 base and J by 1 base, with 6 bases between the two germline ends. The CDR3 length is 13 residues. Here the CDR3 reads CSVEVQGTDTQYF. CDR3 sequence (DNA): TGCAGCGTTGAAGTCCAGGGCACAGATACGCAGTATTTT.

V is TRBV6-4 and J is TRBJ2-5; 7 bases are a match to TRBD1. V lost 5 bases and J lost 1; bases outside the gene matches: 10. The germline gives CDR1 MRHNA, CDR2 SNTAGT. The CDR3 sequence is 16 residues long. In DNA, the CDR3 is TGTGCCAGCAGTTTCCGGGACAGAGCGGCCCAAGAGACCCAGTACTTC. Protein: CASSFRDRAAQETQYF.

The rearrangement links TRBV5-4 to TRBJ2-4, with a tentative D call TRBD2 (5 bases). V was shortened by 4 bases and J by 1 base, with 15 bases between the two germline ends. The germline gives CDR1 SGHNT, CDR2 YYREEE (reference sequence). The CDR3 length is 16 residues. CDR3 coding DNA: TGTGCCAGCAGCGGAGGACTGGCGGCGGCCAAAAACATTCAGTACTTC. Its translation is CASSGGLAAAKNIQYF. Looking up the rest from reference TRBV5-4 and TRBJ2-4 gives the full variable domain: ETGVTQSPTHLIKTRGQQVTLRCSSQSGHNTVSWYQQALGQGPQFIFQYYREEENGRGNFPPRFSGLQFPNYSSELNVNALELDDSALYLCASSGGLAAAKNIQYFGAGTRLSVL.

V gene TRBV11-2 combines with J gene TRBJ1-6; TRBD1 matches at 8 bases. CDR1 SGHAT and CDR2 FQNNGV come from the germline V gene. V dropped 5 bases and J dropped 12; count of bases not matched to a gene: 12. The CDR3 runs to 15 residues. The CDR3 bases are TGTGCCAGCAGCCACACCGGGACAGGCATGTTACCCCTCCACTTT. Translating gives CASSHTGTGMLPLHF.

This rearrangement joins TRBV30 to TRBJ1-2, with TRBD1 matching 11 bases. This CDR3 is 16 amino acids long. The V gene end was trimmed by 4 bases and the J gene end by 4 bases; junction bases not matched to a gene: 11. CDR1 GTSNPN and CDR2 SVGIG come from the germline V gene (reference sequence). CDR3 bases: TGTGCCTGGACCAGAGGAAGGACAGGGGGCGCCTATGGCTACACCTTC. As protein: CAWTRGRTGGAYGYTF.

The chain joins TRBV27 to TRBJ2-7, with 12 nucleotides matching TRBD2. CDR3 length: 17 amino acids. The V and J ends lost 5 bases and 0 bases, in that order; junction bases with no gene match: 8. CDR1 is MNHEY and CDR2 is SMNVEV in the germline V gene (reference sequence). CDR3 DNA sequence: TGTGCCAGCAGTCCCTGGACGACTAGCGGGAGCTCCTACGAGCAGTACTTC. Amino acid sequence: CASSPWTTSGSSYEQYF.

In nucleotides, the CDR3 is TGTGCCTTGGGCTGGACCGGGGAGCTGTTTTTT. Protein sequence: CALGWTGELFF. This sequence joins TRBV30 and TRBJ2-2; D unresolved. Germline-derived CDR1 and CDR2 are GTSNPN and SVGIG (reference sequence). This CDR3 is built from 11 residues. V lost 7 bases, J lost 5 bases, and 8 bases lay in between. The full variable domain, completed using reference TRBV30 and TRBJ2-2, is SQTIHQWPATLVQPVGSPLSLECTVEGTSNPNLYWYRQAAGRGLQLLFYSVGIGQISSEVPQNLSASRPQDRQFILSSKKLLLSDSGFYLCALGWTGELFFGEGSRLTVL.

V and J are TRBV7-9 and TRBJ2-1; a weak D match, TRBD1 (6 bases). CDR1 and CDR2 (germline): SEHNR, FQNEAQ (reference sequence). The CDR3 contains 12 residues. Trimming took 11 bases from V and 7 from J, leaving 15 bases between them. CDR3 amino acids: CACPTGGNEQFF. The CDR3 nucleotides are TGTGCCTGCCCGACAGGAGGAAATGAGCAGTTCTTC.